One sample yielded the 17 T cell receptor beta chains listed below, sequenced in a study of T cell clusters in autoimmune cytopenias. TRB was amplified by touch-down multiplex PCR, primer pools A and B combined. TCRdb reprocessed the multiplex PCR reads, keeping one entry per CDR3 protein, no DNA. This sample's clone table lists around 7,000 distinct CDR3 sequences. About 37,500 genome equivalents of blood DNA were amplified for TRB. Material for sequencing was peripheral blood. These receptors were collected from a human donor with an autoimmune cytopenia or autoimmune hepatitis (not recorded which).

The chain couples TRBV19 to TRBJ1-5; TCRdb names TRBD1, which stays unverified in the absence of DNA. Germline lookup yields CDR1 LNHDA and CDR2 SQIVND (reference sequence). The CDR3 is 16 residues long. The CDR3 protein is CASRGRGAPSNQPQHF.

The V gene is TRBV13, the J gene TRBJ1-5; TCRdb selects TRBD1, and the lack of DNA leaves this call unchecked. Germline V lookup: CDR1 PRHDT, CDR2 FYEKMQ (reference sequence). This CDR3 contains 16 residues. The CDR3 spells CASSLGARGRGQPQHF.

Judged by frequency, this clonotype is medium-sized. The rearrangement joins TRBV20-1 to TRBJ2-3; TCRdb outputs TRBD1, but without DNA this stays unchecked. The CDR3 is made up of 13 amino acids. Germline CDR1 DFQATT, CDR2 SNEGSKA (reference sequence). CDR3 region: CSAPDGITDTQYF.

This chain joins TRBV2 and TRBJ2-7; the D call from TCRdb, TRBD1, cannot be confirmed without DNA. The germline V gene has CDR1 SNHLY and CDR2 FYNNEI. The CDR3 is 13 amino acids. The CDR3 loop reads CASTWGDRDEQYF.

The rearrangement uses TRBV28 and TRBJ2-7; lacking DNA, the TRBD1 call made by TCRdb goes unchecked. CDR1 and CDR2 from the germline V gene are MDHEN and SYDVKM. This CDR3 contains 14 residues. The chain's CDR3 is CASKGWQGLYEQYF.

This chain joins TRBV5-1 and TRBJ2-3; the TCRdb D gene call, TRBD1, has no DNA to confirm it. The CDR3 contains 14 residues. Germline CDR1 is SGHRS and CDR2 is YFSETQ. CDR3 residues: CASSLGTVSDTQYF.

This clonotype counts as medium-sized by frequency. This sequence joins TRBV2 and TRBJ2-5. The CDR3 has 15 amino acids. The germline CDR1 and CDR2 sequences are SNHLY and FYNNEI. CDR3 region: CASTESYSMYETQYF. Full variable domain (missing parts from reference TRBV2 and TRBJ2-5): EPEVTQTPSHQVTQMGQEVILRCVPISNHLYFYWYRQILGQKVEFLVSFYNNEISEKSEIFDDQFSVERPDGSNFTLKIRSTKLEDSAMYFCASTESYSMYETQYFGPGTRLLVL.

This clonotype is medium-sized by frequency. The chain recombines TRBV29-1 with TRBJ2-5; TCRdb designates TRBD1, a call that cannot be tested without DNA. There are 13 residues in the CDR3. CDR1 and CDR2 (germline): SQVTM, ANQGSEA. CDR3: CSGRTGGEETQYF.

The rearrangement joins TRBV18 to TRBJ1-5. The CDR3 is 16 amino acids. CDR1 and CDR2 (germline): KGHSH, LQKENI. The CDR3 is CASSPQGIGSNQPQHF.

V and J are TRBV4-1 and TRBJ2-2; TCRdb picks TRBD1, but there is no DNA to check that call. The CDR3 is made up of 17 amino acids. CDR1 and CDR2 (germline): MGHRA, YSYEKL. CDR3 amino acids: CASSRSLGQGGTGELFF.

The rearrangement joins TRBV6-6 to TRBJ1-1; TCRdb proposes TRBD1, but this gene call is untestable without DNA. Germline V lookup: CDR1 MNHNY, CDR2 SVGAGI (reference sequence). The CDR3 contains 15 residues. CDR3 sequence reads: CASSFTGGLNTEAFF.

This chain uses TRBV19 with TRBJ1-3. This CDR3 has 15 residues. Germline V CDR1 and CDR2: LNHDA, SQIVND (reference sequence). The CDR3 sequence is CASSMTSFFGNTIYF.

CDR3 sequence reads: CASSGDTGELFF. This chain joins TRBV12-3 or TRBV12-4 and TRBJ2-2; without DNA, the TCRdb call of TRBD1 cannot be checked. CDR3 size: 12 residues.

This chain's CDR3 is CASRVILNTEAFF. This chain joins TRBV27 and TRBJ1-1. The CDR3 totals 13 residues. Germline V gene data show CDR1 as MNHEY and CDR2 as SMNVEV (reference sequence).

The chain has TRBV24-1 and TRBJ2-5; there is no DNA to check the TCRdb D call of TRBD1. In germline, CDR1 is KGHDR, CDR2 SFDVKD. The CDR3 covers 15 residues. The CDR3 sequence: CATSDSRQGVETQYF.

CDR3 sequence: CASSWQGSGNTIYF. The chain has TRBV12-3 or TRBV12-4 and TRBJ1-3. This CDR3 has 14 residues.

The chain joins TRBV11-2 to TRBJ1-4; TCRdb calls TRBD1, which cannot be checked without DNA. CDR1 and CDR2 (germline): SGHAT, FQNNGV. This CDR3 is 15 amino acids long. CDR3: CASSLNRVTGEKLFF.